A selection of T cell receptor beta chains follows, all from one sample in a study of brain metastases from non-small cell lung cancer. TCRdb keeps only in-frame clones here, not all; method: immunoSEQ multiplex PCR. The table shows 4,600 or so clones, with about 88% occurring only once. The material sequenced was tissue from a brain metastasis. The receptor set was obtained from a donor at least 40 years old with non-small cell lung cancer. Each CDR3 is given with its conserved first and last residue. A D gene is named only where the DNA matches it firmly. Clone size is stated in some rows and not others, as once, few, many or a class when expanded.

D gene: NA
clone size: NA
V gene: TRBV6-1
J gene: TRBJ1-6
CDR3 DNA: TGTGCCAGCAGTGACCTACAGGGTACCGCCAATTCACCCCTCCACTTT
CDR3 protein: CASSDLQGTANSPLHF

D gene: TRBD1
clone size: NA
V gene: TRBV4-3
J gene: TRBJ2-7
CDR3 DNA: TGCGCCAGCAGCGTCCGGGACAGGGGGGGCGAGCAGTACTTC
CDR3 protein: CASSVRDRGGEQYF

D gene: NA
clone size: NA
V gene: TRBV7-3
J gene: TRBJ2-2
CDR3 DNA: TGTGCCAGCAGCTTAACCCCATCCGGGGAGCTGTTTTTT
CDR3 protein: CASSLTPSGELFF

D gene: NA
clone size: NA
V gene: TRBV6-5
J gene: TRBJ2-6
CDR3 DNA: TGTGCCAGCAGCTTAGAAGTCTCTGGGGCCAACGTCCTGACTTTC
CDR3 protein: CASSLEVSGANVLTF

D gene: NA
clone size: NA
V gene: TRBV9
J gene: TRBJ2-1
CDR3 DNA: TGTGCCAGCAGCGTAGACCGGGACCCCGTGTACAATGAGCAGTTCTTC
CDR3 protein: CASSVDRDPVYNEQFF

D gene: NA
clone size: NA
V gene: TRBV30
J gene: TRBJ2-2
CDR3 DNA: TGTGCCTGGAGGGGACGGGCGAACACCGGGGAGCTGTTTTTT
CDR3 protein: CAWRGRANTGELFF

D gene: NA
clone size: NA
V gene: TRBV15
J gene: TRBJ2-1
CDR3 DNA: TGTGCCACCCAGCCGGGCGGGGACTACAATGAGCAGTTCTTC
CDR3 protein: CATQPGGDYNEQFF

D gene: NA
clone size: NA
V gene: TRBV7-3
J gene: TRBJ2-1
CDR3 DNA: TGTGCCAGCAGCCTAAGAGGGGCCGCCTACAATGAGCAGTTCTTC
CDR3 protein: CASSLRGAAYNEQFF

D gene: NA
clone size: NA
V gene: TRBV5-1
J gene: TRBJ1-1
CDR3 DNA: TGCGCCAGCAGCTTGGCGGGGGGATGGAACACTGAAGCTTTCTTT
CDR3 protein: CASSLAGGWNTEAFF

D gene: NA
clone size: NA
V gene: TRBV19
J gene: TRBJ1-1
CDR3 DNA: TGTGCCAGTAGTAGAGAACGACAGGTAGGCACTGAAGCTTTCTTT
CDR3 protein: CASSRERQVGTEAFF

D gene: TRBD1
clone size: NA
V gene: TRBV30
J gene: TRBJ2-7
CDR3 DNA: TGTGCCTGGGACAGGGGCTACGAGCAGTACTTC
CDR3 protein: CAWDRGYEQYF

D gene: NA
clone size: once
V gene: TRBV7-9
J gene: TRBJ2-2
CDR3 DNA: TGTGCCAGCAGCTTTCACGGGGCAAGGACCGGGGAGCTGTTTTTT
CDR3 protein: CASSFHGARTGELFF

D gene: TRBD1
clone size: NA
V gene: TRBV7-9
J gene: TRBJ1-1
CDR3 DNA: TGTGCCAGCAGCTTAGGGACAGGGGCTGAAGCTTTCTTT
CDR3 protein: CASSLGTGAEAFF

D gene: TRBD1
clone size: NA
V gene: TRBV5-1
J gene: TRBJ1-1
CDR3 DNA: TGCGCCAGCAGCCCTACAAGGGAGGGGGCGGCTTTCTTT
CDR3 protein: CASSPTREGAAFF

D gene: NA
clone size: NA
V gene: TRBV7-2
J gene: TRBJ1-3
CDR3 DNA: TGTGCCAGCAGCTTAGCTGGGAAGGGAAACACCATATATTTT
CDR3 protein: CASSLAGKGNTIYF

D gene: TRBD1
clone size: NA
V gene: TRBV28
J gene: TRBJ2-7
CDR3 DNA: TGTGCCAGCAGGGCTACAGGGGTAGCCTACGAGCAGTACTTC
CDR3 protein: CASRATGVAYEQYF

D gene: TRBD2
clone size: NA
V gene: TRBV4-1
J gene: TRBJ2-7
CDR3 DNA: TGCGCCAGCAGCCAAGAATACGGACTAGCAGGAGGCTACGAGCAGTACTTC
CDR3 protein: CASSQEYGLAGGYEQYF

D gene: TRBD2
clone size: NA
V gene: TRBV19
J gene: TRBJ2-3
CDR3 DNA: TGTGCCAGTAGTATCCTAGCGGGAGCGGCCACAGATACGCAGTATTTT
CDR3 protein: CASSILAGAATDTQYF

D gene: NA
clone size: NA
V gene: TRBV5-6
J gene: TRBJ1-1
CDR3 DNA: TGTGCCAGCAGCTTGGGAGACACTGAAGCTTTCTTT
CDR3 protein: CASSLGDTEAFF

D gene: TRBD1
clone size: NA
V gene: TRBV5-4
J gene: TRBJ1-1
CDR3 DNA: TGTGCCAGCAGCCAGGGGGGGACTGAAGCTTTCTTT
CDR3 protein: CASSQGGTEAFF

D gene: TRBD2
clone size: NA
V gene: TRBV5-4
J gene: TRBJ2-1
CDR3 DNA: TGTGCCAGCAGCGCGAGCGGGGACTCCTACAATGAGCAGTTCTTC
CDR3 protein: CASSASGDSYNEQFF

D gene: TRBD1
clone size: NA
V gene: TRBV5-4
J gene: TRBJ1-1
CDR3 DNA: TGTGCCAGCAGCTTGGGGACAGGGGGGAACACTGAAGCTTTCTTT
CDR3 protein: CASSLGTGGNTEAFF

D gene: NA
clone size: NA
V gene: TRBV3-1/TRBV3-2
J gene: TRBJ1-2
CDR3 DNA: TGTGCCAGCAGCCAAAGCCCCGGGGCAGAGTTGCGACACACCTTC
CDR3 protein: CASSQSPGAELRHTF

D gene: TRBD1
clone size: NA
V gene: TRBV6-2/TRBV6-3
J gene: TRBJ1-5
CDR3 DNA: TGTGCCAGCAGTGTGACAGGGGGCACGAGGCAGCCCCAGCATTTT
CDR3 protein: CASSVTGGTRQPQHF

D gene: NA
clone size: NA
V gene: TRBV3-1/TRBV3-2
J gene: TRBJ2-2
CDR3 DNA: TGTGCCAGCAGCCTCGGAGGGGGCACCGGGGAGCTGTTTTTT
CDR3 protein: CASSLGGGTGELFF

D gene: NA
clone size: NA
V gene: TRBV9
J gene: TRBJ1-2
CDR3 DNA: TGTGCCAGCAGCTCCAGTTCCACGGGAGGGGGGGGAAGCTATGGCTACACCTTC
CDR3 protein: CASSSSSTGGGGSYGYTF

D gene: TRBD1
clone size: once
V gene: TRBV9
J gene: TRBJ2-5
CDR3 DNA: TGTGCCAGCAGCCCGAGCTTCGACAGGGGCCAGGAGACCCAGTACTTC
CDR3 protein: CASSPSFDRGQETQYF